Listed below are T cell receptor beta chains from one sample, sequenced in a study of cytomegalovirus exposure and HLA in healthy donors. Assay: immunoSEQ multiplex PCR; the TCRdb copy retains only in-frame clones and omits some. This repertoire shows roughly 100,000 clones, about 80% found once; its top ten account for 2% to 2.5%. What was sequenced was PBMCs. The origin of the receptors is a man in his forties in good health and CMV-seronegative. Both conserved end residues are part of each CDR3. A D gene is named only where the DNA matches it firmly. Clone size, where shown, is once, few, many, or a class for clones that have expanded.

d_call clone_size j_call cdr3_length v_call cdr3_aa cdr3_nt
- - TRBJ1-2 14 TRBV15 CATSRGDRGAGYTF TGTGCCACCAGCAGAGGGGACCGGGGGGCTGGCTACACCTTC
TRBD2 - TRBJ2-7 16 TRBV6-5 CASSSTRLAGTYEQYF TGTGCCAGCAGTTCCACCCGACTAGCGGGAACCTACGAGCAGTACTTC
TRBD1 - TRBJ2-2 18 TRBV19 CASSIGGPGTANTGELFF TGTGCCAGTAGTATAGGGGGTCCGGGGACAGCGAACACCGGGGAGCTGTTTTTT
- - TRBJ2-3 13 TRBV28 CASRAWVTDTQYF TGTGCCAGCCGAGCGTGGGTCACAGATACGCAGTATTTT
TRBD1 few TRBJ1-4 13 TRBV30 CAWTDLNRGKLFF TGTGCCTGGACCGACCTTAACAGGGGAAAACTGTTTTTT
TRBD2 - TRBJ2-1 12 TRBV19 CASSRLADEQFF TGTGCCAGTAGTAGGCTAGCGGATGAGCAGTTCTTC
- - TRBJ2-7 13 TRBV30 CAWSAGQLYEQYF TGTGCCTGGAGTGCTGGACAGCTCTACGAGCAGTACTTC
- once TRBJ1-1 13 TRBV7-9 CASSLGGIAEAFF TGTGCCAGCAGCTTAGGAGGGATAGCTGAAGCTTTCTTT
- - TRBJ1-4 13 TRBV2 CASSEGPHEKLFF TGTGCCAGCAGTGAGGGGCCTCATGAAAAACTGTTTTTT
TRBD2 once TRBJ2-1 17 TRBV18 CASSPSGSGGTYNEQFF TGTGCCAGCTCCCCGTCGGGTAGCGGGGGGACCTACAATGAGCAGTTCTTC
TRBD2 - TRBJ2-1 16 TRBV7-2 CASSYGLAGAYNEQFF TGTGCCAGCAGCTACGGACTAGCGGGGGCCTACAATGAGCAGTTCTTC
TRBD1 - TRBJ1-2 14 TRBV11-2 CASSPRQGDYGYTF TGTGCCAGCAGCCCCCGACAGGGGGACTATGGCTACACCTTC
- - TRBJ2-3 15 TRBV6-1 CASSTGRANTDTQYF TGTGCCAGCAGCACAGGGAGAGCAAATACGGATACGCAGTATTTT
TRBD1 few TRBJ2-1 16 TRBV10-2 CASSESEGQGRNEQFF TGCGCCAGCAGTGAGTCTGAGGGACAGGGTAGGAATGAGCAGTTCTTC
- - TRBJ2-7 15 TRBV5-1 CASSNPGQSSYEQYF TGCGCCAGCAGCAACCCGGGACAAAGCTCCTACGAGCAGTACTTC
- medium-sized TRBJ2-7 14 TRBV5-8 CASSPSAGSYEQYF TGTGCCAGCAGCCCCTCCGCGGGCTCCTACGAGCAGTACTTC
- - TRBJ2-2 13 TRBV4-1 CASSPQEAGELFF TGCGCCAGCAGCCCCCAGGAAGCCGGGGAGCTGTTTTTT
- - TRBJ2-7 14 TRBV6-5 CASRLTGRSYEQYF TGTGCCAGCAGGCTGACAGGACGGAGCTACGAGCAGTACTTC
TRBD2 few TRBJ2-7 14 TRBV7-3 CASSSTGTSREQYF TGTGCCAGCAGCTCGACCGGGACTAGTCGCGAGCAGTACTTC
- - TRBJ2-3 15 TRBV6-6 CASTIGGWGSDTQYF TGTGCCAGCACCATAGGGGGATGGGGTTCAGATACGCAGTATTTT
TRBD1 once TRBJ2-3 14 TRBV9 CASAQRTGADTQYF TGTGCCAGCGCCCAGAGGACAGGGGCAGATACGCAGTATTTT
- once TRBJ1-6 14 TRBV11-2 CASSHLPGKSPLHF TGTGCCAGCAGCCACTTACCAGGGAAGTCACCCCTCCACTTT
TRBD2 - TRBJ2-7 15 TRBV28 CASSPGLAGTYEQYF TGTGCCAGCAGCCCCGGACTAGCGGGAACCTACGAGCAGTACTTC
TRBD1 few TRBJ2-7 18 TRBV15 CATSRGEGTGGGVGEQYF TGTGCCACCAGCAGGGGTGAAGGGACAGGGGGGGGCGTGGGCGAGCAGTACTTC
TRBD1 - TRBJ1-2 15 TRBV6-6 CASSTSSRGNYGYTF TGTGCCAGCAGTACTTCCTCCAGGGGGAACTATGGCTACACCTTC
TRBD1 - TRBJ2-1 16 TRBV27 CASSLVRGLSYNEQFF TGTGCCAGCAGTTTAGTGAGGGGGCTCTCCTACAATGAGCAGTTCTTC
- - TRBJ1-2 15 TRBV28 CASSLAGQQGYGYTF TGTGCCAGCAGTCTTGCCGGACAGCAAGGCTATGGCTACACCTTC
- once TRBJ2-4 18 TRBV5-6 CASSSSRVFGFAKNIQYF TGTGCCAGCAGCTCCTCCCGGGTCTTTGGGTTCGCCAAAAACATTCAGTACTTC
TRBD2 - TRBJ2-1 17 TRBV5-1 CASSLVGASGAYNEQFF TGCGCCAGCAGCTTGGTGGGGGCTAGCGGGGCCTACAATGAGCAGTTCTTC
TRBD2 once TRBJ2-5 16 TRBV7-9 CASSLVTGGYQETQYF TGTGCCAGCAGCTTAGTGACGGGGGGGTACCAAGAGACCCAGTACTTC
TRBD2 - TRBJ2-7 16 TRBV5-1 CASSLGRGLANYEQYF TGCGCCAGCAGCTTGGGGAGGGGACTAGCGAACTACGAGCAGTACTTC
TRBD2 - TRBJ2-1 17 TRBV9 CASSVGGGLAAYNEQFF TGTGCCAGCAGCGTAGGGGGGGGACTAGCGGCCTACAATGAGCAGTTCTTC
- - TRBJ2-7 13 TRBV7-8 CASSPRMRDEQYF TGTGCCAGCAGCCCCCGTATGAGGGACGAGCAGTACTTC
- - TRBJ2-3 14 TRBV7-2 CASSLSGATDTQYF TGTGCCAGCAGCTTAAGTGGGGCCACAGATACGCAGTATTTT
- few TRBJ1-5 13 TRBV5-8 CASSLSGNQPQHF TGTGCCAGCAGCTTGTCAGGGAATCAGCCCCAGCATTTT
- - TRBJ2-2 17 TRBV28 CASSRTAWGGDTGELFF TGTGCCAGCAGTCGAACCGCGTGGGGGGGCGACACCGGGGAGCTGTTTTTT